This T cell receptor beta chain was observed in a study of response to subunit inactivated influenza vaccine. The study's findings and limits: Researchers suggested that each seasonal influenza vaccination recruits few new T cells.

This clonotype was seen just once. The antigen remains undetermined. The CDR3 has 16 residues. Losses at the gene ends were 5 bases for V and 10 bases for J; bases not matched to a gene: 15. CDR1 and CDR2 (germline): MNHEY, SVGEGT. One entry per CDR3 protein results from TCRdb running MiXCR on the RT-PCR reads. In the table there are about 650,000 distinct CDR3 sequences, 12% to 15% of which are singletons. The TCR was taken from a man between 45 and 60 years old who received an inactivated influenza vaccine. Source: PBMCs from blood, taken roughly 15 days before vaccination. The gene calls are TRBV6-2 or TRBV6-3 and TRBJ2-1, with TRBD1 matching over 9 bases. CDR3 DNA: TGTGCCAGCAGTACCTACAGGGGGCGCGGGCCGCGCGAGCAGTTCTTC. Its protein is CASSTYRGRGPREQFF.